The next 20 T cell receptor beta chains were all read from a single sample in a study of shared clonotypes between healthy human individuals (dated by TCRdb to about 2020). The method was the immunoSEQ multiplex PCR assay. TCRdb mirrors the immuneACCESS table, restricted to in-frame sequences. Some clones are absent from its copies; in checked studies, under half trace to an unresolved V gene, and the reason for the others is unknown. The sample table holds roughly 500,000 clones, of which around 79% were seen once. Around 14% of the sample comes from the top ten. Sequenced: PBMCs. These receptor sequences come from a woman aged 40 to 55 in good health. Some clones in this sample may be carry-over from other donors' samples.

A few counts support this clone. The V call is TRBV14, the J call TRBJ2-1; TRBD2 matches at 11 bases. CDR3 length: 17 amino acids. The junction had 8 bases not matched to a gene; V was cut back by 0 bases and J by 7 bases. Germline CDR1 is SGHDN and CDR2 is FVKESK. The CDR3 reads CASSQEFGGLAVNEQFF. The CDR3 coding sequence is TGTGCCAGCAGCCAAGAGTTTGGGGGACTAGCGGTAAATGAGCAGTTCTTC.

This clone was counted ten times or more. The CDR3 sequence: CASSSTGEKLFF. For the CDR3, the DNA is TGCGCCAGCAGCTCGACAGGGGAAAAACTGTTTTTT. The chain links TRBV5-1 to TRBJ1-4, with 7 nucleotides matching TRBD1. The V and J ends lost 3 bases and 8 bases, in that order; junction bases with no gene match: 1. The CDR3 contains 12 residues. Germline CDR1 is SGHRS and CDR2 is YFSETQ.

For the CDR3, the DNA is TGCGCCAGCAGCTCCCTAGACCCCACCTCCGGGGAGCTGTTTTTT. Its translation: CASSSLDPTSGELFF. The chain recombines TRBV5-1 with TRBJ2-2; no clear D. Germline-derived CDR1 and CDR2 are SGHRS and YFSETQ. The CDR3 length is 15 residues. Trimming took off 3 bases at V and 6 bases at J, with 15 bases between the two ends.

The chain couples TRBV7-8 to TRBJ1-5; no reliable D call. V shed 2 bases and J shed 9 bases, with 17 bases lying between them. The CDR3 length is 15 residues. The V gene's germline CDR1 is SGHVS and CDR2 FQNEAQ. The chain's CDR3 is CASSLSLSPTPPQHF. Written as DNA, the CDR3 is TGTGCCAGCAGCTTATCTCTTTCCCCCACACCGCCCCAGCATTTT.

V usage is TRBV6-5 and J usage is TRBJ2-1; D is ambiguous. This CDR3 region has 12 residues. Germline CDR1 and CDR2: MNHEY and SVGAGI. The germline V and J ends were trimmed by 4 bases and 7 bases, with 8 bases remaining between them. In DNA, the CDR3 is TGTGCCAGCAGTTTAAACGAGAATGAGCAGTTCTTC. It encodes CASSLNENEQFF.

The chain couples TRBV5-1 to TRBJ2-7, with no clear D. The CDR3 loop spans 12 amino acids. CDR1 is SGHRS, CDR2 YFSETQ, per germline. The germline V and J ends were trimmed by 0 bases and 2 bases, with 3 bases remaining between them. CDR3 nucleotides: TGCGCCAGCAGCTTGGATGCCTACGAGCAGTACTTC. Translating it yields CASSLDAYEQYF.

The CDR3 bases are TGTGCCAGCAGCTTAACGGGCGGGAGGAGCACAGATACGCAGTATTTT. Protein product: CASSLTGGRSTDTQYF. The chain combines TRBV7-3 with TRBJ2-3; TRBD2 agrees at 8 bases. CDR1 and CDR2 (germline): SGHTA, FQGTGA. V lost 0 bases to trimming and J lost 0 bases; unmatched junction nucleotides: 2. The CDR3 is 16 amino acids.

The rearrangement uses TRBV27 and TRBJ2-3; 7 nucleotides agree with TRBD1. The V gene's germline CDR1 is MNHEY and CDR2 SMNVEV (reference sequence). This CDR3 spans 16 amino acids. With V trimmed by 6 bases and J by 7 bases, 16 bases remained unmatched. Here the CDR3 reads CASRPADRPVPYTQYF. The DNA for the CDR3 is TGTGCCAGCAGACCCGCGGACAGGCCGGTGCCCTATACGCAGTATTTT.

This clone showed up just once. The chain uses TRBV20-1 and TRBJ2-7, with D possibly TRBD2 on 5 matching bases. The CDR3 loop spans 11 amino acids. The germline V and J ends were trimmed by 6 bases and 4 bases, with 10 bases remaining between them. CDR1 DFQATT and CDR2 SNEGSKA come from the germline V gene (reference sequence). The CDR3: CSATTGYEQYF. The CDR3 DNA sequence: TGCAGTGCCACAACGGGATACGAGCAGTACTTC.

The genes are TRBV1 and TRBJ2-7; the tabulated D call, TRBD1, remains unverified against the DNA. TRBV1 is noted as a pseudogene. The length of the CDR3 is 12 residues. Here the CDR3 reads CPPTGGRYEQYF. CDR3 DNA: TGCCCCCCGACAGGGGGCAGGTACGAGCAGTACTTC.

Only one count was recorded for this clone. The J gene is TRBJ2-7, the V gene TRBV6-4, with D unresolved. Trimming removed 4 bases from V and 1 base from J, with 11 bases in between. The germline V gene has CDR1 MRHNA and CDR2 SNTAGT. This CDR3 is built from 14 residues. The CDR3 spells CASSANKNSYEQYF. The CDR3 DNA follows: TGTGCCAGCAGTGCAAATAAGAATTCCTACGAGCAGTACTTC.

CDR3 residues: CAISGASGSSYNEQFF. CDR3 DNA: TGTGCCATCAGTGGCGCTAGCGGAAGCTCCTACAATGAGCAGTTCTTC. V usage is TRBV10-3 and J usage is TRBJ2-1, with 7 bases identical to TRBD2. The J segment lost 0 bases and the V segment lost 4 bases, leaving 6 bases of the junction unmatched. The length of the CDR3 is 16 residues. Germline V gives CDR1 ENHRY, CDR2 SYGVKD.

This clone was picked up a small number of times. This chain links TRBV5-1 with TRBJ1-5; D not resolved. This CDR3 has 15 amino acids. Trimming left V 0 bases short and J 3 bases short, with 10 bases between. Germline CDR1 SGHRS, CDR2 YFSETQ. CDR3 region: CASSLAGDNNQPQHF. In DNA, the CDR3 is TGCGCCAGCAGCTTGGCGGGTGATAACAATCAGCCCCAGCATTTT. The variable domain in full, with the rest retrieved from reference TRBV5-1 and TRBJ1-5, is KAGVTQTPRYLIKTRGQQVTLSCSPISGHRSVSWYQQTPGQGLQFLFEYFSETQRNKGNFPGRFSGRQFSNSRSEMNVSTLELGDSALYLCASSLAGDNNQPQHFGDGTRLSIL.

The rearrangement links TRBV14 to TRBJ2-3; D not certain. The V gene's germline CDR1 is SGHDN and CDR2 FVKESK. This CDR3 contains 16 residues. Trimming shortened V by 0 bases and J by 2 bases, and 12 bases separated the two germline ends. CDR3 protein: CASSQDVGQNTDTQYF. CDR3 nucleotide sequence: TGTGCCAGCAGCCAAGATGTTGGGCAGAACACAGATACGCAGTATTTT.

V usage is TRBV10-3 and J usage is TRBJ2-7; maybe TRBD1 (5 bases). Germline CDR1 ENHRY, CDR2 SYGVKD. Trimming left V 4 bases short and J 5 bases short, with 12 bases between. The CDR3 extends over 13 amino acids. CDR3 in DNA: TGTGCCATCAGTGCCGCCAAGGGGAACGAGCAGTACTTC. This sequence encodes CAISAAKGNEQYF.

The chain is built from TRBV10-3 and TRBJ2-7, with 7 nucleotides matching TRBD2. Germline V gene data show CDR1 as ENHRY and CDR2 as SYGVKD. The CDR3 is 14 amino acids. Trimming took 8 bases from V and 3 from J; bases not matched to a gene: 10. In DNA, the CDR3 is TGTGCCATCGGTAGGAGGGAGGGCCTCTACGAGCAGTACTTC. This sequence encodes CAIGRREGLYEQYF.

CDR3 protein: CASSLERGSTIYF. As DNA, the CDR3 is TGTGCCAGCAGCTTAGAAAGAGGGTCCACCATATATTTT. This chain connects TRBV11-2 to TRBJ1-3; D is unclear. The CDR3 has 13 amino acids. V gave up 0 bases and J gave up 9 bases, with 9 bases separating them. Looked up from germline, CDR1 is SGHAT and CDR2 is FQNNGV.

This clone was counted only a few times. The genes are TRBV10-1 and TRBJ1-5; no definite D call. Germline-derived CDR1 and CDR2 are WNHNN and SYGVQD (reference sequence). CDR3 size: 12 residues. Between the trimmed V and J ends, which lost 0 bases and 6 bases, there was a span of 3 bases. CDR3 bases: TGCGCCAGCAGTGAGTCGGGTCAGCCCCAGCATTTT. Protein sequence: CASSESGQPQHF.

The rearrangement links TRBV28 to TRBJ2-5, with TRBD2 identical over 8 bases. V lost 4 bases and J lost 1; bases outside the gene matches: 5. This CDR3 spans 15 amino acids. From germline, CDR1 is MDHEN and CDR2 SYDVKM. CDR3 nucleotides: TGTGCCAGCAGTTCCACCGGGGGGGCCCAAGAGACCCAGTACTTC. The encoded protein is CASSSTGGAQETQYF.

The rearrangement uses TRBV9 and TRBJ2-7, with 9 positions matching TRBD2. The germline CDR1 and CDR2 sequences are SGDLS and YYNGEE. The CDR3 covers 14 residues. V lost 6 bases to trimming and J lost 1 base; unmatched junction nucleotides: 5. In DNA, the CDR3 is TGTGCCAGCACCCCGACTAGCGGATCCTACGAGCAGTACTTC. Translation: CASTPTSGSYEQYF. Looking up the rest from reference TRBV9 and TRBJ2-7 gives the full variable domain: DSGVTQTPKHLITATGQRVTLRCSPRSGDLSVYWYQQSLDQGLQFLIQYYNGEERAKGNILERFSAQQFPDLHSELNLSSLELGDSALYFCASTPTSGSYEQYFGPGTRLTVT.